This TCR beta chain emerged from a study of identical twins. Study results and limitations: Cord blood beta clonotypes that were abundant carried fewer insertions, and memory repertoires showed no such trend. Weaker excess twin sharing was observed in beta out-of-frame sequences.

The authors used template switching to add a universal primer site and gave cDNA unique molecular identifiers. Using its own MiXCR run on the 5' RACE reads, TCRdb lists one record per CDR3 protein. The sample shows 200,000 to 250,000 distinct CDR3 sequences, 6.5% to 8.5% of them seen only once. In regard to this clonotype: No antigen is known for it. One junction end disagrees with the germline gene, perhaps due to a read error.

Healthy Caucasian individuals made up all the donors. The CDR3 spans 17 residues. Germline V gene lookup returns CDR1 SGHDN and CDR2 FVKESK. This sample also belongs to another study, concerning yellow fever vaccine responses in identical twins.

Sample: memory (CD45RO+) T cells sorted from blood. The V and J genes are TRBV14 and TRBJ2-7; TRBD1 aligns across 7 bases. The TCR comes from a woman between 18 and 29 years old in good health. CDR3 sequence reads: CASSQEFRTGGTYEQNF. The CDR3 DNA sequence: TGTGCCAGCAGCCAAGAGTTTCGGACAGGAGGTACCTACGAGCAGAACTTC.